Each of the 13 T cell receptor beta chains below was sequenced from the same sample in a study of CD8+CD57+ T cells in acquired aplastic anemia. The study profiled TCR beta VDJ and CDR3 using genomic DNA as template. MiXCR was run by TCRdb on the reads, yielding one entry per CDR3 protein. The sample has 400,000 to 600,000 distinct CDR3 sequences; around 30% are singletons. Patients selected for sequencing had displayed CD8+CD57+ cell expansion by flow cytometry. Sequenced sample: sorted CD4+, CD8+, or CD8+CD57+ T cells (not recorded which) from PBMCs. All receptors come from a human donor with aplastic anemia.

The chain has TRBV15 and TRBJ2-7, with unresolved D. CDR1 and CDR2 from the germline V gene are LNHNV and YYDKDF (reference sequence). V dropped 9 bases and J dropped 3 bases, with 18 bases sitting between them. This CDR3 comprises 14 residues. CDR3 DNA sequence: TGTGCCACTTTTTCCAGCAGTCGCCTCTACGAGCAGTACTTC. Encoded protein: CATFSSSRLYEQYF.

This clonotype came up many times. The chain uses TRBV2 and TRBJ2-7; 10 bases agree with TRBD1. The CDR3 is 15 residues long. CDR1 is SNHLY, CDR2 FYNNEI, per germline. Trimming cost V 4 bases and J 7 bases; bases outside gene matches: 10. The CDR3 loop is CASSVISGTGEEQYF. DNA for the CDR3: TGTGCCAGCAGTGTTATATCCGGGACAGGGGAAGAGCAGTACTTC.

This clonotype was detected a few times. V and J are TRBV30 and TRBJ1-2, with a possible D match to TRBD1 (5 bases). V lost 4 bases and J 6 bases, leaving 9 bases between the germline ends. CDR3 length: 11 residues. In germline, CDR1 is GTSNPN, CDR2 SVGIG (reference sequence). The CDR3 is CAWNRLDGYTF. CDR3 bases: TGTGCCTGGAACAGGTTGGATGGCTACACCTTC.

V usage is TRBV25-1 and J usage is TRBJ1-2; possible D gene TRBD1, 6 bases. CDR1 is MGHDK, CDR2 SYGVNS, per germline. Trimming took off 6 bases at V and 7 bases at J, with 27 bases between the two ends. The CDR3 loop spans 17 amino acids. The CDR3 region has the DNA TGTGCCAGCAGCCCACAAGGAACACGAGGGGGGGAGGTTGGCTACACCTTC. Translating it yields CASSPQGTRGGEVGYTF.

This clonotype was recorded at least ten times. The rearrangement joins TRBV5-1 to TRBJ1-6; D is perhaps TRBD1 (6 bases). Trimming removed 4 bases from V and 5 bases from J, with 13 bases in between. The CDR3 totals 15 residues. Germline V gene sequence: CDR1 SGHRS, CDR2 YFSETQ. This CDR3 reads CASSELQGNNSPLHF. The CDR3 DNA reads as TGCGCCAGCAGCGAACTCCAGGGGAATAATTCACCCCTCCACTTT.

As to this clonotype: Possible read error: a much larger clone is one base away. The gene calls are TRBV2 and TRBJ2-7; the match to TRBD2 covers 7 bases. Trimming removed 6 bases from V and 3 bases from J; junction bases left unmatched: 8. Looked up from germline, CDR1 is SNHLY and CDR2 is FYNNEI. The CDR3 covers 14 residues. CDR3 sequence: CASSGTMRRYEQYF. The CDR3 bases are TGTGCCAGCAGCGGGACTATGAGGCGCTACGAGCAGTACTTC.

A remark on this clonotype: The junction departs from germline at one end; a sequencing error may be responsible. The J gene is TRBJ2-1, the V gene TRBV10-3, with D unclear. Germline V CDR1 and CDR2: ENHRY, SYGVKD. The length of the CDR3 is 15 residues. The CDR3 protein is CAINEAADCYNEQFF. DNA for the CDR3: TGTGCCATCAATGAGGCCGCCGACTGCTACAATGAGCAGTTCTTC.

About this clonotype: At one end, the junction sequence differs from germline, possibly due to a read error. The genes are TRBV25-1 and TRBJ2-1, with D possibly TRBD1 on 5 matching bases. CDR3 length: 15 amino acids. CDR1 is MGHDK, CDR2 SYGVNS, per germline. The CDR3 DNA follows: TGTGCTAGCAGGGCTCTCAGTGCCCCCTACAATGAGCAGTTCTTC. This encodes CASRALSAPYNEQFF.

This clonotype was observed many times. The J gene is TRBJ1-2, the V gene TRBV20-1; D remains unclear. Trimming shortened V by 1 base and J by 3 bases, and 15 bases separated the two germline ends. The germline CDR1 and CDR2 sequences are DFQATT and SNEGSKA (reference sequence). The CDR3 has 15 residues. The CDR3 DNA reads TGCAGTGCTAGAGCCCCCGCGCATCTGGACTATGGCTACACCTTC. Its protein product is CSARAPAHLDYGYTF.

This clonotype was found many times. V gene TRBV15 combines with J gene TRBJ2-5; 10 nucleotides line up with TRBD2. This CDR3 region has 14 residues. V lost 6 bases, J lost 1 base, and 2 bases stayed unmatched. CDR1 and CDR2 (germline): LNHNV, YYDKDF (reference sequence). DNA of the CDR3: TGTGCCACCAGAGTAGCGGGAGGCCAAGAGACCCAGTACTTC. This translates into CATRVAGGQETQYF.

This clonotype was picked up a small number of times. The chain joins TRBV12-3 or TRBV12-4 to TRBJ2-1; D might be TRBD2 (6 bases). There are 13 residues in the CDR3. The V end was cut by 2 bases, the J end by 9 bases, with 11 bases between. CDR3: CASSLIQGGEQFF. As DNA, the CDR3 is TGTGCCAGCAGTTTAATCCAGGGAGGTGAGCAGTTCTTC.

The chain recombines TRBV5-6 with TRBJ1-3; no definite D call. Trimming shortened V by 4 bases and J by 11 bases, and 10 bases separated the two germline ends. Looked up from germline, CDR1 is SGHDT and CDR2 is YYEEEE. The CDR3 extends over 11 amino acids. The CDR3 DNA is TGTGCCAGCAGCCTCGCCGGGGCCATATATTTT. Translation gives CASSLAGAIYF. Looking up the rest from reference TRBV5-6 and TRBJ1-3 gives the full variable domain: DAGVTQSPTHLIKTRGQQVTLRCSPKSGHDTVSWYQQALGQGPQFIFQYYEEEERQRGNFPDRFSGHQFPNYSSELNVNALLLGDSALYLCASSLAGAIYFGEGSWLTVV.

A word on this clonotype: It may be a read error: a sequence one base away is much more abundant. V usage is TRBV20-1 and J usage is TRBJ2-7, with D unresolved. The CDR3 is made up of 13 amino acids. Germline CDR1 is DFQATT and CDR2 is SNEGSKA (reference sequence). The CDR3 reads CSASRLLSYEQHF. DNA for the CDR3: TGCAGTGCTAGTCGTTTGTTGAGTTACGAGCAGCACTTC.